These 7 T cell receptor beta chains originate from one sample sequenced in a study of cytomegalovirus exposure and HLA in healthy donors. PCR involved 60 Vbeta and 13 Jbeta primers. Clones were sequenced by immunoSEQ multiplex PCR, and TCRdb holds only the in-frame ones, with some missing. The sample includes some 200,000 clones, 75% to 90% seen only once; the top ten take more than 6%. The sequencing input was PBMCs. The receptors here all came from a man in his forties or fifties in good health and CMV-seropositive.

This clone was counted a single time. V gene TRBV18 combines with J gene TRBJ2-3; 8 positions agree with TRBD2. There are 14 residues in the CDR3. Germline CDR1 is KGHSH and CDR2 is LQKENI. V trimming: 6 bases; J trimming: 1 base; junction bases outside the gene matches: 3. In DNA form, the CDR3 reads TGTGCCAGCTCGCCAGCGGGGGGCACAGATACGCAGTATTTT. Its translation: CASSPAGGTDTQYF.

The chain couples TRBV18 to TRBJ2-7, with D uncertain. With 5 bases removed from V and 4 bases from J, the gap between germline ends came to 9 bases. There are 12 residues in the CDR3. CDR1 and CDR2 (germline): KGHSH, LQKENI. The CDR3 sequence: CASSTTSYEQYF. CDR3 in DNA: TGTGCCAGCTCAACGACATCTTACGAGCAGTACTTC.

A word on this clone: The sample has other DNA sequences that encode this CDR3 too. CDR3 amino acids: CASNGQGFGEQYF. Written as DNA, the CDR3 is TGTGCCAGCAACGGACAGGGCTTCGGCGAGCAGTACTTC. V and J are TRBV21-1 and TRBJ2-7; the table gives TRBD1 as D, unverified against the DNA. TRBV21-1 is an annotated pseudogene. The CDR3 totals 13 residues.

A few counts support this clone. This chain uses TRBV5-6 with TRBJ1-4; 9 bases agree with TRBD1. Germline V gives CDR1 SGHDT, CDR2 YYEEEE. There are 14 residues in the CDR3. The ends lost 4 bases at V and 7 bases at J; junction bases unmatched: 5. The CDR3 DNA follows: TGTGCCAGCAGCCCCCGGGACAGGGCTGAAAAACTGTTTTTT. It translates to CASSPRDRAEKLFF.

This chain uses TRBV27 with TRBJ2-7; 7 bases align to TRBD1. With V trimmed by 6 bases and J by 3 bases, 8 bases remained unmatched. CDR3 length equals 14 residues. CDR1 is MNHEY, CDR2 SMNVEV, per germline (reference sequence). In nucleotides, the CDR3 is TGTGCCAGCAGACCCCAACAGGGGATCTACGAGCAGTACTTC. As protein: CASRPQQGIYEQYF.

The V and J genes are TRBV4-3 and TRBJ2-1, with TRBD2 matching 9 bases. The CDR3 is made up of 14 amino acids. The germline CDR1 and CDR2 sequences are LGHNA and YSLEER. The trim removed 3 bases at V and 7 bases at J, leaving 4 bases unmatched. Here the CDR3 DNA reads TGCGCCAGCAGCCACGCGGGGGGGCCGAATGAGCAGTTCTTC. Encoded protein: CASSHAGGPNEQFF.

In this sample, this clone turned up a few times. The chain is built from TRBV5-1 and TRBJ2-5, with 12 bases lining up with TRBD1. Germline CDR1 SGHRS, CDR2 YFSETQ. This CDR3 is 17 amino acids long. The junction had 9 bases not matched to a gene; V was cut back by 1 base and J by 5 bases. CDR3 sequence (DNA): TGCGCCAGCAGCTTGCCCCGGGACAGGGGGCGGTCGGAGACCCAGTACTTC. This encodes CASSLPRDRGRSETQYF.